A single sample is the source of the 32 T cell receptor beta chains below, sequenced in a study of cytomegalovirus exposure and HLA in healthy donors. The PCR used 60 Vbeta and 13 Jbeta primers. Using immunoSEQ multiplex PCR, the repertoire was profiled, and TCRdb retains in-frame clones only, with some absent. The table has approximately 100,000 clones, about four fifths seen once. The sample comprised PBMCs. Source of these receptors: a woman aged 45-59 years in good health and CMV-seropositive.

The chain combines TRBV19 with TRBJ2-7; 7 bases agree with TRBD1. CDR1 is LNHDA and CDR2 is SQIVND in the germline V gene (reference sequence). V gave up 3 bases and J gave up 2 bases; unmatched junction bases: 4. CDR3 size: 14 residues. The CDR3 protein is CASSIITGAYEQYF. Written as DNA, the CDR3 is TGTGCCAGTAGTATCATTACAGGGGCCTACGAGCAGTACTTC.

The rearrangement uses TRBV5-1 and TRBJ2-7; tentatively, D is TRBD2 (6 bases). The ends were cut back, 5 bases at V and 2 bases at J, with 17 bases in the middle. Germline CDR1 reads SGHRS; CDR2 reads YFSETQ. This CDR3 is built from 15 residues. CDR3 protein: CASSPGLHPTYEQYF. As DNA, the CDR3 is TGCGCCAGCAGTCCGGGACTTCACCCCACCTACGAGCAGTACTTC.

The chain combines TRBV5-1 with TRBJ1-6, with D tentatively TRBD1 (5 bases). CDR3 size: 13 residues. V gave up 1 base and J gave up 6 bases, with 5 bases separating them. Looked up from germline, CDR1 is SGHRS and CDR2 is YFSETQ. In DNA, the CDR3 is TGCGCCAGCAGCTTGCAGGGTAATTCACCCCTCCACTTT. Protein: CASSLQGNSPLHF.

V gene TRBV16 combines with J gene TRBJ2-2; 7 bases are shared with TRBD1. Germline values: CDR1 KGHSY, CDR2 FQNENV. V shed 1 base and J 2 bases; nucleotides not matched to a gene: 4. This CDR3 contains 16 residues. The DNA for the CDR3 is TGTGCCAGCAGCCAATTCCGACAGGGTAACACCGGGGAGCTGTTTTTT. Protein sequence: CASSQFRQGNTGELFF.

The chain combines TRBV10-3 with TRBJ1-4; a possible D gene is TRBD1 (5 bases). The germline gives CDR1 ENHRY, CDR2 SYGVKD. The CDR3 covers 14 residues. Trimming took 10 bases from V and 7 from J, leaving 19 bases between them. CDR3 sequence (DNA): TGTGCCAGCCGACCTGGGACTCTGAGTGAAAAACTGTTTTTT. This codes for CASRPGTLSEKLFF.

This clone showed up just a few times. The rearrangement uses TRBV5-1 and TRBJ1-5; no firm D call. The CDR3 is 14 amino acids. Trimming removed 0 bases from V and 4 bases from J, with 8 bases in between. Germline assignment: CDR1 SGHRS and CDR2 YFSETQ. CDR3 nucleotide sequence: TGCGCCAGCAGCTTGGACACCTTGAATCAGCCCCAGCATTTT. Translation: CASSLDTLNQPQHF.

This clone was recorded only once. The rearrangement uses TRBV7-2 and TRBJ1-2; 9 positions match TRBD1. V shed 5 bases, J shed 5 bases, and the junction held 9 bases outside the gene matches. This CDR3 has 15 amino acids. CDR1 is SGHTA, CDR2 FQGNSA, per germline. The CDR3 loop reads CASSPGTGLRYGYTF. The CDR3 bases are TGTGCCAGCAGCCCCGGGACAGGGCTGAGGTATGGCTACACCTTC.

This chain connects TRBV27 to TRBJ2-5; D unclear. Trimming pared 1 base from V and 2 bases from J, leaving 8 bases between. Germline-derived CDR1 and CDR2 are MNHEY and SMNVEV (reference sequence). This CDR3 comprises 14 residues. The CDR3 nucleotides read TGTGCCAGCAGTTTATTTGGCAGGCAAGAGACCCAGTACTTC. Translating gives CASSLFGRQETQYF.

This chain links TRBV28 with TRBJ2-7, with D maybe TRBD1 (5 bases). Germline V CDR1 and CDR2: MDHEN, SYDVKM. V dropped 1 base and J dropped 0 bases, with 10 bases sitting between them. This CDR3 is 15 amino acids long. CDR3 nucleotides: TGTGCCAGCAGTTTATATCGACAGACCTCCTACGAGCAGTACTTC. It is translated as CASSLYRQTSYEQYF.

The gene calls are TRBV6-4 and TRBJ1-1; D gene unclear. The CDR3 spans 13 residues. Germline CDR1 and CDR2: MRHNA and SNTAGT. The V and J ends lost 6 bases and 1 base respectively, with 9 bases between them. This chain's CDR3 is CASSPGANTEAFF. In DNA, the CDR3 is TGTGCCAGCAGCCCGGGAGCGAACACTGAAGCTTTCTTT.

There are a few counts of this clone. This chain joins TRBV7-9 and TRBJ1-2, with no clear D. Germline CDR1 reads SEHNR; CDR2 reads FQNEAQ (reference sequence). V gave up 1 base and J gave up 0 bases, with 12 bases separating them. This CDR3 is 16 amino acids long. The DNA for the CDR3 is TGTGCCAGCAGCTTAGATCAGGCAAGTTCTAACTATGGCTACACCTTC. This translates into CASSLDQASSNYGYTF.

This chain uses TRBV7-3 with TRBJ1-1; possible D gene TRBD1, 6 bases. The CDR3 extends over 13 amino acids. With 1 base removed from V and 7 bases from J, the gap between germline ends came to 10 bases. From germline, CDR1 is SGHTA and CDR2 FQGTGA. The CDR3 DNA follows: TGTGCCAGCAGCTTAAAGGGGGGGTATGAAGCTTTCTTT. Its protein product is CASSLKGGYEAFF. Based on the CDR3 plus reference TRBV7-3 and TRBJ1-1, the full variable domain is GAGVSQTPSNKVTEKGKYVELRCDPISGHTALYWYRQSLGQGPEFLIYFQGTGAADDSGLPNDRFFAVRPEGSVSTLKIQRTERGDSAVYLCASSLKGGYEAFFGQGTRLTVV.

This sequence joins TRBV29-1 and TRBJ2-7; 7 bases match TRBD1. Germline V gives CDR1 SQVTM, CDR2 ANQGSEA. This CDR3 is built from 13 residues. Trimming took 7 bases from V and 3 from J; bases not matched to a gene: 9. CDR3 protein: CSAAGTANYEQYF. The CDR3, as DNA: TGCAGCGCCGCCGGGACAGCTAACTACGAGCAGTACTTC.

The J gene is TRBJ2-5, the V gene TRBV7-9; D might be TRBD2 (7 bases). The length of the CDR3 is 18 residues. Trimming took 6 bases from V and 1 from J, leaving 24 bases between them. CDR1 is SEHNR and CDR2 is FQNEAQ in the germline V gene (reference sequence). CDR3 nucleotides: TGTGCCAGCAGTCCCTATCTTTGGGGGGGCGAGATCCAAGAGACCCAGTACTTC. It encodes CASSPYLWGGEIQETQYF.

This chain connects TRBV28 to TRBJ1-4; D ambiguous. This CDR3 has 15 amino acids. Germline lookup yields CDR1 MDHEN and CDR2 SYDVKM. Trimming removed 6 bases from V and 9 bases from J, with 20 bases in between. The CDR3 sequence is CASSDGGWRLKKLFF. The CDR3 DNA sequence: TGTGCCAGCAGCGATGGTGGGTGGAGGCTAAAAAAACTGTTTTTT.

The chain is built from TRBV2 and TRBJ2-5, with 8 bases aligning to TRBD2. There are 17 residues in the CDR3. Losses at the gene ends were 6 bases for V and 4 bases for J; bases not matched to a gene: 16. Germline V gene lookup returns CDR1 SNHLY and CDR2 FYNNEI. In DNA form, the CDR3 reads TGTGCCAGCAGCCGGAATAGCGGGGCCCCGCTTGGAGAGACCCAGTACTTC. This encodes CASSRNSGAPLGETQYF.

The chain couples TRBV2 to TRBJ2-2, with 15 bases matching TRBD2. CDR3 length: 18 amino acids. Unmatched junction bases numbered 11, after V lost 7 bases and J lost 5 bases. Germline V CDR1 and CDR2: SNHLY, FYNNEI. The chain's CDR3 is CASNPAGLAGGLTGELFF. CDR3 coding DNA: TGTGCCAGCAATCCAGCCGGACTAGCGGGGGGGTTAACCGGGGAGCTGTTTTTT.

The rearrangement uses TRBV15 and TRBJ1-1, with D possibly being TRBD1 (5 bases). V lost 5 bases and J lost 1, with 20 bases in between. CDR1 is LNHNV, CDR2 YYDKDF, per germline (reference sequence). The CDR3 is made up of 17 amino acids. CDR3 nucleotides: TGTGCCACCAGCCGAGCCGTTGGAGGGGCGACGAACACTGAAGCTTTCTTT. This encodes CATSRAVGGATNTEAFF.

The table lists this clone with a few counts. The V and J genes are TRBV7-9 and TRBJ2-6; 9 positions match TRBD1. With 2 bases clipped from V and 0 bases from J, the junction kept 5 bases outside the gene matches. This CDR3 has 18 residues. Per the germline V gene, CDR1 is SEHNR and CDR2 is FQNEAQ (reference sequence). CDR3 sequence (DNA): TGTGCCAGCAGCTTAATTACAGGGGGCGCCTCTGGGGCCAACGTCCTGACTTTC. This gives the protein CASSLITGGASGANVLTF.

V and J are TRBV7-3 and TRBJ2-1; 13 bases map to TRBD2. The trim removed 4 bases at V and 0 bases at J, leaving 9 bases unmatched. Germline V gene sequence: CDR1 SGHTA, CDR2 FQGTGA. This CDR3 has 19 amino acids. CDR3 protein: CASSSPGTSGTSSYNEQFF. In DNA, the CDR3 is TGTGCCAGCAGCTCCCCCGGGACTAGCGGGACGAGCTCCTACAATGAGCAGTTCTTC.

The chain recombines TRBV5-1 with TRBJ2-1; weak D call: TRBD2 (5 bases). Germline-derived CDR1 and CDR2 are SGHRS and YFSETQ. CDR3 size: 15 residues. V was cut by 0 bases and J by 6 bases, with 13 bases left in between. The CDR3 region is CASSLASRSGNEQFF. CDR3 DNA sequence: TGCGCCAGCAGCTTGGCTAGCCGGAGCGGCAATGAGCAGTTCTTC.

This clone was observed a few times. V gene TRBV7-8 combines with J gene TRBJ1-1, with TRBD1 matching over 7 bases. V trimming: 6 bases; J trimming: 10 bases; junction bases outside the gene matches: 14. Germline V gene sequence: CDR1 SGHVS, CDR2 FQNEAQ. CDR3 size: 14 residues. The CDR3 loop is CASSTGASGLGAFF. In DNA form, the CDR3 reads TGTGCCAGCAGTACAGGGGCATCAGGTCTTGGAGCTTTCTTT.

The chain couples TRBV9 to TRBJ2-5; no reliable D call. Looked up from germline, CDR1 is SGDLS and CDR2 is YYNGEE. This CDR3 has 13 residues. Deletions cut 2 bases from V and 2 bases from J, with 7 bases between. The CDR3: CASSVAAQETQYF. Written as DNA, the CDR3 is TGTGCCAGCAGCGTGGCTGCACAAGAGACCCAGTACTTC.

The chain is built from TRBV19 and TRBJ1-5; D gene uncertain. V was clipped by 1 base and J by 0 bases, with 13 bases between them. Germline V gene sequence: CDR1 LNHDA, CDR2 SQIVND (reference sequence). The CDR3 extends over 17 amino acids. CDR3 region: CASSIGPSPGSNQPQHF. The CDR3 coding sequence is TGTGCCAGTAGTATAGGGCCGTCGCCGGGTAGCAATCAGCCCCAGCATTTT.

The V call is TRBV5-6, the J call TRBJ2-5; tentative D call: TRBD1 (5 bases). V dropped 1 base and J dropped 0 bases, with 7 bases sitting between them. Germline V gene sequence: CDR1 SGHDT, CDR2 YYEEEE. This CDR3 has 14 amino acids. The CDR3 region is CASSLRQNQETQYF. The CDR3 nucleotides are TGTGCCAGCAGCTTGAGACAGAACCAAGAGACCCAGTACTTC.

The gene calls are TRBV19 and TRBJ1-5; D is uncertain. The CDR3 is 15 residues long. V was shortened by 3 bases and J by 5 bases, with 14 bases between the two germline ends. Germline assignment: CDR1 LNHDA and CDR2 SQIVND (reference sequence). CDR3 in DNA: TGTGCCAGTAGTATTGTGGCAGGTGGTTATCAGCCCCAGCATTTT. Encoded protein: CASSIVAGGYQPQHF. The full variable domain, completed using reference TRBV19 and TRBJ1-5, is DGGITQSPKYLFRKEGQNVTLSCEQNLNHDAMYWYRQDPGQGLRLIYYSQIVNDFQKGDIAEGYSVSREKKESFPLTVTSAQKNPTAFYLCASSIVAGGYQPQHFGDGTRLSIL.

The chain is built from TRBV27 and TRBJ1-5; D is ambiguous. CDR3 length: 17 residues. Germline-derived CDR1 and CDR2 are MNHEY and SMNVEV (reference sequence). Trimming removed 4 bases from V and 4 bases from J, with 20 bases in between. The CDR3 sequence is CASSSGYPLSANQPQHF. In DNA, the CDR3 is TGTGCCAGCAGTTCGGGGTATCCTCTCTCGGCGAATCAGCCCCAGCATTTT.

In this sample, this clone turned up once. This rearrangement joins TRBV27 to TRBJ1-1, with D possibly being TRBD1 (6 bases). Trimming removed 5 bases at V and 1 base at J, with 11 bases between. The CDR3 is 14 residues long. Germline CDR1 reads MNHEY; CDR2 reads SMNVEV (reference sequence). The CDR3 nucleotides read TGTGCCAGCAGTCCGCCAGGGGCGAACACTGAAGCTTTCTTT. Encoded protein: CASSPPGANTEAFF.

CDR3: CASSRDLGGVGNTIYF. CDR3 nucleotide sequence: TGTGCCAGCAGCCGGGACCTGGGGGGAGTTGGAAACACCATATATTTT. The chain combines TRBV5-6 with TRBJ1-3; a weak D match, TRBD1 (5 bases). The germline V and J ends were trimmed by 4 bases and 3 bases, with 17 bases remaining between them. This CDR3 is built from 16 residues. Germline V CDR1 and CDR2: SGHDT, YYEEEE.

The V and J genes are TRBV6-5 and TRBJ1-1; D uncertain. Germline lookup yields CDR1 MNHEY and CDR2 SVGAGI. The CDR3 has 11 amino acids. The V gene lost 4 bases and the J gene lost 3 bases, with 3 bases spanning the gap. The CDR3 coding sequence is TGTGCCAGCAGTTCAGACACTGAAGCTTTCTTT. Protein sequence: CASSSDTEAFF.

The chain links TRBV9 to TRBJ2-2; TRBD1 aligns across 8 bases. Germline V gene lookup returns CDR1 SGDLS and CDR2 YYNGEE. The CDR3 has 14 residues. V lost 4 bases, J lost 3 bases, and 2 bases stayed unmatched. DNA for the CDR3: TGTGCCAGCAGCCTGACAGGGGACACCGGGGAGCTGTTTTTT. Its translation is CASSLTGDTGELFF.

The chain uses TRBV15 and TRBJ2-7; the match to TRBD1 covers 7 bases. This CDR3 is built from 16 residues. Losses at the gene ends were 1 base for V and 0 bases for J; bases not matched to a gene: 6. Looked up from germline, CDR1 is LNHNV and CDR2 is YYDKDF (reference sequence). The CDR3 here is CATSRAGQTFSYEQYF. In DNA, the CDR3 is TGTGCCACCAGCAGAGCGGGACAGACTTTCTCCTACGAGCAGTACTTC.